Sequencing of this T cell receptor beta chain was carried out in a study of cytomegalovirus exposure and HLA in healthy donors. Study-wide results and limits: The authors assumed roughly uniform sequencing depth across donors for presence/absence analyses.

These donors counted as nominally healthy when sampled, but unrecorded immune exposures were likely. Amplification used 60 Vbeta primers and 13 Jbeta primers. Clones were read by immunoSEQ multiplex PCR, and TCRdb kept only the in-frame ones, dropping some. This sample has tens of thousands of clones; around 75% occur once, and the top ten carry less than 8%. For this clone: Its antigen is unidentified.

Trimming took 5 bases from V and 7 from J; bases not matched to a gene: 4. The germline V gene encodes CDR1 MNHEY and CDR2 SVGAGI. The CDR3 covers 12 residues. The V call is TRBV6-5, the J call TRBJ2-7, with TRBD2 identical over 8 bases. The sample consisted of PBMCs. The source is a woman aged 35 to 49 in good health and CMV-seronegative. CDR3 region: CASSPGGEEQYF. The CDR3 nucleotides read TGTGCCAGCAGTCCGGGGGGGGAGGAGCAGTACTTC.